One sample yielded the 17 T cell receptor beta chains listed below, sequenced in a study of blood T cells in healthy people across ages. Primed by a sample-barcoded 5' primer and a J-beta primer mix, a second PCR proceeded for roughly 7 to 12 cycles. In TCRdb, the 5' RACE reads were re-called with MiXCR into one record per CDR3 protein. Counted here are 800,000 to 950,000 distinct CDR3 sequences, 29% occurring once; the ten biggest clones make up about 9.4%. These data were likewise used in another study, on T cells of mothers and their children.

The sample taken for sequencing was blood. These receptors all stem from a woman aged 40 to 49 in good health.

This clonotype has only a few counts. The rearrangement links TRBV6-5 to TRBJ2-5, with D tentatively TRBD1 (6 bases). The CDR3 runs 15 residues. Trimming cost V 1 base and J 5 bases, with 14 bases left between them. Per germline, CDR1 MNHEY and CDR2 SVGAGI. CDR3 amino acids: CASSYWAGARETQYF. Here the CDR3 DNA reads TGTGCCAGCAGTTACTGGGCAGGGGCCCGGGAGACCCAGTACTTC.

This clonotype was seen a few times. The V gene is TRBV6-2 or TRBV6-3, the J gene TRBJ1-5, with D uncertain. This CDR3 has 16 amino acids. The V gene's germline CDR1 is MNHEY and CDR2 SVGEGT. The V and J ends lost 3 bases and 0 bases respectively, with 12 bases between them. CDR3 sequence (DNA): TGTGCCAGCAGTTATTCTGGTGGATATAGCAATCAGCCCCAGCATTTT. Translation gives CASSYSGGYSNQPQHF.

This clonotype appeared once. A read error may account for a junction end that differs from germline. CDR3 in DNA: TGTGCCAGCAGCATAGACCGGGGTCCCTACAATGAGCAGTTCTTC. The encoded protein is CASSIDRGPYNEQFF. The chain employs TRBV11-2 and TRBJ2-1, with a tentative D call TRBD2 (5 bases). Per the germline V gene, CDR1 is SGHAT and CDR2 is FQNNGV. This CDR3 region has 15 residues.

In its sample, this clonotype was seen a few times. V usage is TRBV5-1 and J usage is TRBJ2-1; TRBD1 matches at 8 bases. The CDR3 consists of 16 residues. V shed 1 base, J shed 8 bases, and the junction held 11 bases outside the gene matches. The germline CDR1 and CDR2 sequences are SGHRS and YFSETQ. CDR3 DNA: TGCGCCAGCAGCTTGAGGGGGCAGGGGGCTTCCGATGAGCAGTTCTTC. Translated, it gives CASSLRGQGASDEQFF.

In this sample, this clonotype turned up many times. The chain recombines TRBV4-3 with TRBJ1-4, with no clear D. The CDR3 totals 13 residues. Germline V lookup: CDR1 LGHNA, CDR2 YSLEER. Trimming cost V 1 base and J 7 bases, with 7 bases left between them. The CDR3 region has the DNA TGCGCCAGCAGCCAAGGGCCCCGTGAAAAACTGTTTTTT. Encoded protein: CASSQGPREKLFF.

This chain joins TRBV2 and TRBJ2-1, with 7 positions matching TRBD1. V lost 6 bases and J lost 10; bases outside the gene matches: 12. Germline V gives CDR1 SNHLY, CDR2 FYNNEI. The CDR3 spans 14 residues. CDR3 nucleotide sequence: TGTGCCAGCAGACCGGGACAGATAACCTACGAGCAGTTCTTC. Amino acids: CASRPGQITYEQFF.

The chain employs TRBV20-1 and TRBJ2-1; D is possibly TRBD2 (6 bases). V was pared by 3 bases and J by 4 bases, with 10 bases between. The CDR3 runs to 13 residues. Germline assignment: CDR1 DFQATT and CDR2 SNEGSKA (reference sequence). CDR3 residues: CSARGTDYNEQFF. The CDR3 nucleotides read TGCAGTGCTAGGGGGACTGATTACAATGAGCAGTTCTTC.

This clonotype was counted once. This may be a read error: a much more frequent sequence differs by one nucleotide. The gene calls are TRBV28 and TRBJ1-2, with D tentatively TRBD1 (6 bases). Germline CDR1 and CDR2: MDHEN and SYDVKM. CDR3 size: 13 residues. V lost 7 bases to trimming and J lost 2 bases, with 11 bases between them. CDR3 bases: TGTGCCAGCAAGGCGACAGGCAACTATGGCTACACCTTC. Translated: CASKATGNYGYTF.

Only a few counts were recorded for this clonotype. The gene calls are TRBV6-6 and TRBJ2-2; D gene ambiguous. The CDR3 is made up of 12 amino acids. The V and J ends lost 2 bases and 7 bases respectively, with 5 bases between them. CDR1 MNHNY and CDR2 SVGAGI come from the germline V gene (reference sequence). The CDR3 sequence: CASSYLDGELFF. The CDR3, as DNA: TGTGCCAGCAGTTACCTCGACGGGGAGCTGTTTTTT.

In its sample, this clonotype was seen a few times. The chain joins TRBV7-8 to TRBJ1-6; 7 nucleotides align to TRBD1. Trimming cost V 5 bases and J 8 bases; bases outside gene matches: 9. The CDR3 has 15 residues. Germline values: CDR1 SGHVS, CDR2 FQNEAQ. This CDR3 is CASSLQGFSDSPLHF. CDR3 in DNA: TGTGCCAGCAGCCTACAGGGGTTTTCCGATTCACCCCTCCACTTT.

This clonotype came up many times. The chain employs TRBV2 and TRBJ2-5, with TRBD2 matching over 7 bases. Germline CDR1 SNHLY, CDR2 FYNNEI. The CDR3 extends over 13 amino acids. The trim removed 3 bases at V and 9 bases at J, leaving 7 bases unmatched. DNA of the CDR3: TGTGCCAGCAGTGACCGAGGGGCGGGGGCCCAGTACTTC. This encodes CASSDRGAGAQYF.

The chain carries TRBV7-2 and TRBJ2-7, with 7 positions matching TRBD1. The CDR3 has 15 amino acids. The germline V gene has CDR1 SGHTA and CDR2 FQGNSA. V was pared by 2 bases and J by 2 bases, with 6 bases of the junction left unmatched. CDR3 sequence: CASSLNAGGTYEQYF. The CDR3 nucleotides are TGTGCCAGCAGCTTAAATGCAGGGGGTACCTACGAGCAGTACTTC. The whole variable domain, filled in from reference TRBV7-2 and TRBJ2-7, reads GAGVSQSPSNKVTEKGKDVELRCDPISGHTALYWYRQSLGQGLEFLIYFQGNSAPDKSGLPSDRFSAERTGGSVSTLTIQRTQQEDSAVYLCASSLNAGGTYEQYFGPGTRLTVT.

This clonotype was seen many times. The chain couples TRBV7-9 to TRBJ1-1; a possible D gene is TRBD1 (5 bases). Between the trimmed V and J ends, which lost 4 bases and 1 base, there was a span of 7 bases. The CDR3 loop spans 13 amino acids. CDR1 is SEHNR and CDR2 is FQNEAQ in the germline V gene (reference sequence). The CDR3 loop is CASSSGGNTEAFF. The CDR3 coding sequence is TGTGCCAGCAGCTCCGGGGGGAACACTGAAGCTTTCTTT.

Regarding this clonotype: A junction end diverges from the germline sequence, so it may reflect a read error. The chain links TRBV5-1 to TRBJ2-1, with 8 bases fitting TRBD2. Germline-derived CDR1 and CDR2 are SGHRS and YFSETQ. The CDR3 runs 14 residues. Written as DNA, the CDR3 is TGCGTCAGCAGCTTCGGGGGGGCCTACAATGAGCAGTTCTTC. Protein product: CVSSFGGAYNEQFF.

This clonotype was detected a few times. The V gene is TRBV6-6, the J gene TRBJ1-5; D gene ambiguous. The CDR3 contains 13 residues. V was clipped by 6 bases and J by 4 bases, with 10 bases between them. CDR1 and CDR2 (germline): MNHNY, SVGAGI (reference sequence). The CDR3 bases are TGTGCCAGCAGCCAACCCCCTAATCAGCCCCAGCATTTT. Amino acids: CASSQPPNQPQHF.

Comment on this clonotype: One end of the junction fails to match germline, which may point to a read error. The gene calls are TRBV24-1 and TRBJ2-1; D not resolved. Germline V gene lookup returns CDR1 KGHDR and CDR2 SFDVKD. The CDR3 extends over 12 amino acids. The CDR3 spells CATSEGRMERFF. The CDR3 coding sequence is TGTGCCACCAGTGAAGGCCGAATGGAGCGGTTCTTC.

A note on this clonotype: The junction and the germline gene differ at one end; a read error may be behind it. The rearrangement uses TRBV2 and TRBJ2-1, with D tentatively TRBD2 (5 bases). This CDR3 comprises 14 residues. Per the germline V gene, CDR1 is SNHLY and CDR2 is FYNNEI. The CDR3 nucleotides read TGTACCAGCAAGGGCGGGTTACATTGGAATGAGCAGTTCTTC. Amino acid sequence: CTSKGGLHWNEQFF.